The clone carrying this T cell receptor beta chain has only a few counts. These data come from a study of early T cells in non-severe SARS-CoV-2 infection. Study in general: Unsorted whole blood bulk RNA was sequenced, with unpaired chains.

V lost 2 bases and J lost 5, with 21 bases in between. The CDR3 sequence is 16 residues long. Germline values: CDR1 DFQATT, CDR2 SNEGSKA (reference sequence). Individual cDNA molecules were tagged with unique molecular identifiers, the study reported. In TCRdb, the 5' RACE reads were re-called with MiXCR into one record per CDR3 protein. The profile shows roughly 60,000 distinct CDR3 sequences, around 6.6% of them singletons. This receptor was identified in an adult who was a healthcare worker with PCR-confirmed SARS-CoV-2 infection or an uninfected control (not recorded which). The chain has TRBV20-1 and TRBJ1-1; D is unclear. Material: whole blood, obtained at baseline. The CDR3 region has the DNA TGCAGTGCTAGATCGGGCAGGAGACCATGGAGAACTGAAGCTTTCTTT. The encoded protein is CSARSGRRPWRTEAFF.